This TCR beta chain was retrieved from a study of cytomegalovirus exposure and HLA in healthy donors. With 60 Vbeta and 13 Jbeta primers, the PCR was carried out. Profiling relied on immunoSEQ multiplex PCR, and the TCRdb table lists in-frame clones only, not all of them. The sample records 170,000 or so clones, approximately 82% being singletons. The sequenced sample consisted of PBMCs. This TCR derives from a man in his fifties in good health and CMV-seropositive.

CDR3 nucleotides: TGTGCCAGCAGTGACGAACAGGGGGATGTGATGTACGAAAAACTGTTTTTT. This gives the protein CASSDEQGDVMYEKLFF. The genes are TRBV6-1 and TRBJ1-4, with 8 bases that match TRBD1. V was clipped by 3 bases and J by 8 bases; unmatched bases: 14. The V gene's germline CDR1 is MNHNS and CDR2 SASEGT. The CDR3 runs 17 residues.